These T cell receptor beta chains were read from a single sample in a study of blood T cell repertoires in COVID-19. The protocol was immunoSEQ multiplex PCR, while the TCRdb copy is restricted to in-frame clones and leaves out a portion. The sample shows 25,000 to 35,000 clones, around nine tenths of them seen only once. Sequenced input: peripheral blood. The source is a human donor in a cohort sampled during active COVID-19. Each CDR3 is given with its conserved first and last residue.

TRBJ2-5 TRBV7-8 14 CASTPTSGLETQYF
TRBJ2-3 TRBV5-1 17 CASSVSGGPTSTDTQYF
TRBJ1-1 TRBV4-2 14 CASSQEKGLAEAFF
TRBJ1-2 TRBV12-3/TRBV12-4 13 CASSPGTGGGYTF
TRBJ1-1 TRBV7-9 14 CASSPAGQGVEAFF
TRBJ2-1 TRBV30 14 CAWSVKGGRNEQFF
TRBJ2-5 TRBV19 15 CASSIAGTGEETQYF
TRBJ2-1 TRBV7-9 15 CASSPPGVLGNEQFF
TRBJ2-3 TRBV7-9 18 CASSSGTGLRVSTDTQYF
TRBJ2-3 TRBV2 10 CASSSDTQYF
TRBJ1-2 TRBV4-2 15 CASSQERTGSYGYTF
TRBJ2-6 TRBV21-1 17 CASSKEGQVSGANVLTF
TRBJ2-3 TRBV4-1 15 CASKKGGLAGDTQYF
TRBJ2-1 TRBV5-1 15 CASKGLAGPYNEQFF
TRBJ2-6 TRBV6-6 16 CASRQNNYSGANVLTF
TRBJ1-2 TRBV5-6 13 CASSLGQVYGYTF
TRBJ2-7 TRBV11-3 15 CASSRGGGAGYEQYF
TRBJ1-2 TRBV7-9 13 CASSVQTNYGYTF
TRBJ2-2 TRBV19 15 CASSITSGITGELFF
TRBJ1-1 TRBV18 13 CASSPHKNTEAFF
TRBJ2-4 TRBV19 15 CASSMGQGNVYIQYF
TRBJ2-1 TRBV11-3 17 CASSQSWGGSAYNEQFF
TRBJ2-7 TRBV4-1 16 CASSLGRGTLTYEQYF
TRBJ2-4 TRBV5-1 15 CASSSAIGDKNIQYF